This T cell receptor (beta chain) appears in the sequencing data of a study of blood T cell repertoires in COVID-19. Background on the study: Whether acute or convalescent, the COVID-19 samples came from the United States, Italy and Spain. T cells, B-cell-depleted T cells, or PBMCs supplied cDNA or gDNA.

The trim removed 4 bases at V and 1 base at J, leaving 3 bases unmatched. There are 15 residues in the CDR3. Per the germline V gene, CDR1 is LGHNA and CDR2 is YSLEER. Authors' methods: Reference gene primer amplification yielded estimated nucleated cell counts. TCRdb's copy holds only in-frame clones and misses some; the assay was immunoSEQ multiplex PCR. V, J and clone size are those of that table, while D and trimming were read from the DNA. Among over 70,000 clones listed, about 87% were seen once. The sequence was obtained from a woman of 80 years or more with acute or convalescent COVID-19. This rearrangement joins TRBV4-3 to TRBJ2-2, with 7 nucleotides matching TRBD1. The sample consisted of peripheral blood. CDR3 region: CASSPGTVNTGELFF. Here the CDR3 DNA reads TGCGCCAGCAGCCCAGGGACAGTGAACACCGGGGAGCTGTTTTTT.